This T cell receptor beta chain was identified during a study of T cells after yellow fever vaccination. This clonotype came up many times. As yet, its antigen is unknown. Each CDR3 protein is one row after TCRdb ran MiXCR on the 5' RACE reads. The top ten hold roughly 17% of the sample, which has about 580,000 distinct CDR3 sequences, roughly a sixth seen once. General study points: Researchers noted that a small share of clonotypes showed up in both CD4 and CD8 compartments. Detected again after the booster were most primary-vaccination clones, at nearly 97% CD4 and 88% CD8.

Germline CDR1 is SGHRS and CDR2 is YFSETQ. V lost 4 bases to trimming and J lost 0 bases; unmatched junction nucleotides: 4. The CDR3 length is 15 residues. The chain uses TRBV5-1 and TRBJ1-3, with 7 bases that match TRBD1. This clonotype was obtained from a young man who received the YFV17D yellow fever vaccine. Specimen: PBMCs, collected about 5 days after the first yellow fever vaccination. The CDR3 bases are TGCGCCAGCAGCCACGGGACAGACTCTGGAAACACCATATATTTT. Translated: CASSHGTDSGNTIYF.